This T cell receptor beta chain was captured in a study of healthy donors' naive CD4 and CD8 T cells. Across the whole study: Three donor age groups were sampled: 20-25, 40-50 and 60-70 years; half female. A new alpha primer set targeted every functional IMGT alpha variant. Study results and caveats: CDR3 charge plus V and J genes appeared to account for around an eighth of CD4/CD8 variance.

Each TCR library used 450 to 600 ng of total RNA and a linear amplification protocol. TCRdb recomputed calls from the reads with MiXCR, one row per CDR3 protein. The repertoire includes about 180,000 distinct CDR3 sequences, 65% to 75% of them detected once, and roughly 2.4% sits in the top ten. This clonotype has just a few counts. Its antigen is currently unknown. The CDR3 covers 15 residues. The germline V and J ends were trimmed by 4 bases and 0 bases, with 10 bases remaining between them. Germline CDR1 is MNHEY and CDR2 is SMNVEV (reference sequence). Sorting defined naive CD4+ as CD4+CD8-CD45RO-CD45RA+ and naive CD8+ as CD8+CD4-CD45RA+CD27bright.

The chain is built from TRBV27 and TRBJ1-5; D unclear. The sequence was obtained from a pool of human donors in good health; the sample pools cells from several healthy donors. Sequenced input: naive CD4+ and CD8+ T cells sorted from blood, pooled from several donors. The CDR3 DNA follows: TGTGCCAGCAGTTACCACGGCTATAGCAATCAGCCCCAGCATTTT. As protein: CASSYHGYSNQPQHF.